The T cell receptor (beta chain) described here comes from a study of CXCR3-negative and CXCR3-positive naive CD8 T cells. Note on this clonotype: Its cognate antigen is unknown.

Germline V lookup: CDR1 SNHLY, CDR2 FYNNEI. The CDR3 runs to 12 residues. Through 5' RACE with UMI labels, the TRB cDNA libraries were prepared. TCRdb reanalyzed the 5' RACE reads and collapses them to one entry per CDR3 protein, without DNA. This repertoire comprises some 67,000 distinct CDR3 sequences; its ten largest clones make up about 1.5%. Study-level results: CXCR3-expressing naive cells carried TRB CDR3s more hydrophobic than those of CXCR3-negative naive cells.

The gene calls are TRBV2 and TRBJ2-3. The source is a human donor in good health. Some clones in this sample may be carry-over from other donors' samples. Specimen: naive CXCR3- CD8+ T cells from blood. Stated subset: CD45RO-CCR7+CD27+CD95- naive CD8+ T cells lacking CXCR3 (TNR3-). The CDR3 spells CASSSLPDTQYF.